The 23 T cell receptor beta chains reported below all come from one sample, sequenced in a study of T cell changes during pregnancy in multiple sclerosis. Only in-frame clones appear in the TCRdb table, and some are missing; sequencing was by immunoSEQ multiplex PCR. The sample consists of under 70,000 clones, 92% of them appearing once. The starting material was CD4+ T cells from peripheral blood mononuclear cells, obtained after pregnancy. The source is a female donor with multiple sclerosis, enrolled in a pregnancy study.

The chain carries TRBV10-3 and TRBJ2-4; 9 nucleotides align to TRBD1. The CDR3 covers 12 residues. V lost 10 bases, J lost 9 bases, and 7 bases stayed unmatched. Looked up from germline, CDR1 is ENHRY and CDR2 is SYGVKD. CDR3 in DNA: TGTGCCACCCACGGACAGGGGCCCATTCAGTACTTC. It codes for CATHGQGPIQYF.

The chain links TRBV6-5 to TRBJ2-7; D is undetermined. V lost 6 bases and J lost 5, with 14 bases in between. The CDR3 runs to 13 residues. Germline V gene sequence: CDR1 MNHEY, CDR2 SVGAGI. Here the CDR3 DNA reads TGTGCCAGCAGCCCACCCCTCTATCACGAGCAGTACTTC. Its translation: CASSPPLYHEQYF.

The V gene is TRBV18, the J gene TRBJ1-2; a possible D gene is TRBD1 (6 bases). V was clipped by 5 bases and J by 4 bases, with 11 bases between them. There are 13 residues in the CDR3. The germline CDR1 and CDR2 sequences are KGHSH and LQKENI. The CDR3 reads CASSTDSRYGYTF. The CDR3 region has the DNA TGTGCCAGCTCAACGGACAGCCGCTATGGCTACACCTTC.

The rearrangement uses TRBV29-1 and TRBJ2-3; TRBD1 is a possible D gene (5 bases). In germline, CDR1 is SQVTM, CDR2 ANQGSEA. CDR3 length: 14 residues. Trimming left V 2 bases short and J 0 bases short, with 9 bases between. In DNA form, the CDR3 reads TGCAGCGTTGAAAGGGGATCCAGCACAGATACGCAGTATTTT. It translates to CSVERGSSTDTQYF.

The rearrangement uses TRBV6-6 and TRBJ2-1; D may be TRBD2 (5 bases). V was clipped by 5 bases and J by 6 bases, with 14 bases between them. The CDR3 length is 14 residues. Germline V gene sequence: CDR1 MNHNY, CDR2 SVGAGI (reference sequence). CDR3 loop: CASSLTRLPNEQFF. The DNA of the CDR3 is TGTGCCAGCAGTCTAACTAGACTACCCAATGAGCAGTTCTTC.

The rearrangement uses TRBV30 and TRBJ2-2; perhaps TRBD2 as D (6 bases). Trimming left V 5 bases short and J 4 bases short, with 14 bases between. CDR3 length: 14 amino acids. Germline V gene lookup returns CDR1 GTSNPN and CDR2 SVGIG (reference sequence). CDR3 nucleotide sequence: TGTGCCTGGGCGGGGACCCGGGGCACCGGGGAGCTGTTTTTT. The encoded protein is CAWAGTRGTGELFF.

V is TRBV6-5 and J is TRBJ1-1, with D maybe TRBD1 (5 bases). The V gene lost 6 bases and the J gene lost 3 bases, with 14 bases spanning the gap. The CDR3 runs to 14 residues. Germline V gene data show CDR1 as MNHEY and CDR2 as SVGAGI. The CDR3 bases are TGTGCCAGCAGCGTCAACAGGCGCTACACTGAAGCTTTCTTT. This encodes CASSVNRRYTEAFF.

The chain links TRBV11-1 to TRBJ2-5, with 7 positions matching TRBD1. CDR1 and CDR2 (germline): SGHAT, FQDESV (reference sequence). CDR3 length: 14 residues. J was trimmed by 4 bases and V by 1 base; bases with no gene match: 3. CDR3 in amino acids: CASSLVGGAETQYF. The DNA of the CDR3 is TGTGCCAGCAGCTTAGTAGGGGGCGCAGAGACCCAGTACTTC.

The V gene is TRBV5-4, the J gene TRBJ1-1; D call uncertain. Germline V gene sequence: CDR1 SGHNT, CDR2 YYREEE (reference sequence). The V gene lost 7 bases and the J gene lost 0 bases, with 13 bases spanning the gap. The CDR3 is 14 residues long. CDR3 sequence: CASYPGVLNTEAFF. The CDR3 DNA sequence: TGTGCCAGCTACCCCGGAGTGTTGAACACTGAAGCTTTCTTT.

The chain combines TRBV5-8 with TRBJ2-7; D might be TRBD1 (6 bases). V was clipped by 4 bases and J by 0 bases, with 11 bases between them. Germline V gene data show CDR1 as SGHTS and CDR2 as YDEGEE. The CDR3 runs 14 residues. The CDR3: CASSTGQRSYEQYF. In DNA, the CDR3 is TGTGCCAGCAGCACCGGACAGCGCTCCTACGAGCAGTACTTC.

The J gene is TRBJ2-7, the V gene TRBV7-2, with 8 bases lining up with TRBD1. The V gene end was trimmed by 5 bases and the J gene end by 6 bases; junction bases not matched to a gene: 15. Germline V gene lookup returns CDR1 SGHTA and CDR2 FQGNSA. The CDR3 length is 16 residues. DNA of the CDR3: TGTGCCAGCAGCCGTAGAGGGGGGCAGGGGGCGAGCGAGCAGTACTTC. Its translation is CASSRRGGQGASEQYF.

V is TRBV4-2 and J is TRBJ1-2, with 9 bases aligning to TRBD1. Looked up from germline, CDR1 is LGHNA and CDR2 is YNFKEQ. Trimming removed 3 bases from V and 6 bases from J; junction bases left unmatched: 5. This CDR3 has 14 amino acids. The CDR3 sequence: CASSHPRDRDGYTF. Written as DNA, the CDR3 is TGTGCCAGCAGCCACCCCCGGGACAGGGATGGCTACACCTTC.

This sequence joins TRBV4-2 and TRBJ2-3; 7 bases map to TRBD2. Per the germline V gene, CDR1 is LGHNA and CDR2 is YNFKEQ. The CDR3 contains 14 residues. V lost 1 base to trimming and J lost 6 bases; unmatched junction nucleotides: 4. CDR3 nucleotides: TGTGCCAGCAGCCAAGGTCGGGGGGTCGATACGCAGTATTTT. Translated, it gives CASSQGRGVDTQYF.

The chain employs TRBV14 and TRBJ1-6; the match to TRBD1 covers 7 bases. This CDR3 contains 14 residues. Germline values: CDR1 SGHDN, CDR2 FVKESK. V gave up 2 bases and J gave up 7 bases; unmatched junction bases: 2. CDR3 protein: CASSQSRGNSPLHF. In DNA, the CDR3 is TGTGCCAGCAGCCAATCCAGGGGGAATTCACCCCTCCACTTT.

CDR3 region: CASSPRGNTEAFF. Here the CDR3 DNA reads TGTGCCAGCAGCCCCAGGGGGAACACTGAAGCTTTCTTT. The rearrangement uses TRBV11-2 and TRBJ1-1; possibly TRBD1 for D (6 bases). The V gene's germline CDR1 is SGHAT and CDR2 FQNNGV. Trimming left V 5 bases short and J 1 base short, with 8 bases between. This CDR3 spans 13 amino acids.

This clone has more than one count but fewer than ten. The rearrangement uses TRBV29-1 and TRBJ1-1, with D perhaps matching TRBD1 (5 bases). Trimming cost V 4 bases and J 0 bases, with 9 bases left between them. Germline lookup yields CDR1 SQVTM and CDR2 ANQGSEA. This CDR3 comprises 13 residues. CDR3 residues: CSVGGEVNTEAFF. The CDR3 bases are TGCAGCGTTGGGGGCGAGGTGAACACTGAAGCTTTCTTT.

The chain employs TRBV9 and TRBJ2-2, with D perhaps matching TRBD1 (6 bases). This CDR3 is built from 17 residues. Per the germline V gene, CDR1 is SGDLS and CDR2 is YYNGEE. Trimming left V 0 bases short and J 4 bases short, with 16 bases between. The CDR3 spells CASSVATGKRGTGELFF. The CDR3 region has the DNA TGTGCCAGCAGCGTAGCTACAGGGAAAAGGGGCACCGGGGAGCTGTTTTTT.

CDR3 loop: CASSPPVQGTDTQYF. The CDR3 DNA sequence: TGTGCCAGCTCCCCCCCGGTGCAGGGCACAGATACGCAGTATTTT. The chain has TRBV18 and TRBJ2-3; D not resolved. Trimming stripped 6 bases from V and 1 base from J, with 14 bases between. Germline assignment: CDR1 KGHSH and CDR2 LQKENI. CDR3 size: 15 residues.

The DNA for the CDR3 is TGTGCCTGGAGCGCGGGTTCCAATCAGCCCCAGCATTTT. Encoded protein: CAWSAGSNQPQHF. The chain links TRBV30 to TRBJ1-5; D is undetermined. CDR1 GTSNPN and CDR2 SVGIG come from the germline V gene (reference sequence). The CDR3 contains 13 residues. Trimming left V 3 bases short and J 3 bases short, with 9 bases between.

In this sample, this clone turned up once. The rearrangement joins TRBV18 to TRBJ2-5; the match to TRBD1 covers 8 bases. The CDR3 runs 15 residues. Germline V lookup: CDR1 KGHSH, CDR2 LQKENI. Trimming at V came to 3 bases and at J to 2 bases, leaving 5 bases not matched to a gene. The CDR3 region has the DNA TGTGCCAGCTCACCTCTAAGGACAGGGCAAGAGACCCAGTACTTC. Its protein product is CASSPLRTGQETQYF.

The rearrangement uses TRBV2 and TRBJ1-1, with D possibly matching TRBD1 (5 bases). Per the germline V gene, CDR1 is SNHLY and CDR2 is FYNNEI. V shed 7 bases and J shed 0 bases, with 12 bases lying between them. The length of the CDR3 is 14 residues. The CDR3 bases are TGTGCCAGCATTGGACAAGGAATGAACACTGAAGCTTTCTTT. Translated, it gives CASIGQGMNTEAFF.

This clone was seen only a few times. This CDR3 is CASSRDSLSGNTIYF. The DNA for the CDR3 is TGTGCCAGCAGCCGCGACAGCCTCTCTGGAAACACCATATATTTT. The chain joins TRBV7-3 to TRBJ1-3; weak D call: TRBD1 (5 bases). The V gene's germline CDR1 is SGHTA and CDR2 FQGTGA. The CDR3 runs to 15 residues. Trimming cost V 5 bases and J 0 bases, with 11 bases left between them. Full variable domain (missing parts from reference TRBV7-3 and TRBJ1-3): GAGVSQTPSNKVTEKGKYVELRCDPISGHTALYWYRQSLGQGPEFLIYFQGTGAADDSGLPNDRFFAVRPEGSVSTLKIQRTERGDSAVYLCASSRDSLSGNTIYFGEGSWLTVV.

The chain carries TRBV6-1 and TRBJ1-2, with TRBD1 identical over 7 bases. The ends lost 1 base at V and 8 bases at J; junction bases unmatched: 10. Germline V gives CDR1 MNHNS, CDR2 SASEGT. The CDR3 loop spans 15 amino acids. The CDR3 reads CASSEGIQGGYGYTF. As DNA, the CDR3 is TGTGCCAGCAGTGAAGGAATCCAGGGGGGATACGGCTACACCTTC.